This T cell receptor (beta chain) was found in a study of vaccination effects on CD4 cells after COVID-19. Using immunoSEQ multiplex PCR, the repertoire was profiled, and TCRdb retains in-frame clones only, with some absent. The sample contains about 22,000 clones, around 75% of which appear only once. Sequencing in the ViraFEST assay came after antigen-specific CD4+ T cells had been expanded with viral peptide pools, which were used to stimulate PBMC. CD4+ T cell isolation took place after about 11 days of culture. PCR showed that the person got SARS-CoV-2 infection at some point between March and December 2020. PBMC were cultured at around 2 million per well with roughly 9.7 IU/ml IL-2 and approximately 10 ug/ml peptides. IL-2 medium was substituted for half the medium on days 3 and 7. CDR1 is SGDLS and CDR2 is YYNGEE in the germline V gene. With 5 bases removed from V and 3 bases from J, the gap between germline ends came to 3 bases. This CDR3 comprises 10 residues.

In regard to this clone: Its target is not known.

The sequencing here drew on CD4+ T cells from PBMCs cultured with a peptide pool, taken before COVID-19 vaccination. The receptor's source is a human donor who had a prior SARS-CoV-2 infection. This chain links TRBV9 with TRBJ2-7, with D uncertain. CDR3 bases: TGTGCCAGCAGAAACTACGAGCAGTACTTC. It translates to CASRNYEQYF.